The entry below describes one T cell receptor beta chain. Its antigen is still unknown. This sample is drawn from a study of spatial heterogeneity in lung cancer. Looking at the study overall: The study observed each unique TCR and UMI combination more than ten times on average in raw reads.

V lost 6 bases and J 1 base, leaving 8 bases between the germline ends. This CDR3 has 13 residues. Germline values: CDR1 SNHLY, CDR2 FYNNEI. Indicated time point: sample taken at primary tumor resection. Sequencing covered unsorted whole RNA taken from tumor, nontumor lung or frozen PBMC. The donor group consisted of roughly 70 patients who had untreated, early-stage non-small cell lung cancer. Study-level points and caveats: At tumor resection, ubiquitous expanded TCRs were detected in blood more often than later.

On each TCR cDNA molecule, a unique molecular identifier was present. From the 5' RACE reads, TCRdb called clonotypes with MiXCR, one entry per CDR3 protein. This sample has roughly 46,000 distinct CDR3 sequences, with about 12% found just once. The clonotype comes from a female donor with early-stage non-small cell lung cancer. This chain joins TRBV2 and TRBJ2-3; the D is unclear. This specimen consisted of PBMCs, obtained at surgery. The DNA of the CDR3 is TGTGCCAGCAGGCTCGTCGGCACAGATACGCAGTATTTT. The encoded protein is CASRLVGTDTQYF.